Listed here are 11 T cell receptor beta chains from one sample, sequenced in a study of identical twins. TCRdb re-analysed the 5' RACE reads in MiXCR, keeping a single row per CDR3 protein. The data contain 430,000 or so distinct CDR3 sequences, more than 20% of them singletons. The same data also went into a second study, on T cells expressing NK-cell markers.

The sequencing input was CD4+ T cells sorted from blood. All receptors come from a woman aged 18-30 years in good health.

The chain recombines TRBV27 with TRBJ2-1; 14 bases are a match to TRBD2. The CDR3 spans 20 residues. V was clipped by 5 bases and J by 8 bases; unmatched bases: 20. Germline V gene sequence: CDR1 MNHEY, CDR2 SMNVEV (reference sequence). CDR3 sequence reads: CASSGPTSGGALFSRDEQFF. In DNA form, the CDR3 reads TGTGCCAGCAGTGGACCGACTAGCGGGGGGGCCTTGTTTTCCCGCGATGAGCAGTTCTTC.

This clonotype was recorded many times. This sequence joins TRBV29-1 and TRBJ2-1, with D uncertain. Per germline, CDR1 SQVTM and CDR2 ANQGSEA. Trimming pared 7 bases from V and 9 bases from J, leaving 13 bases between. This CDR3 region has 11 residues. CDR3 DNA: TGCAGCGCAGACCGGGCCTTTGAGCAGTTCTTC. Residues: CSADRAFEQFF.

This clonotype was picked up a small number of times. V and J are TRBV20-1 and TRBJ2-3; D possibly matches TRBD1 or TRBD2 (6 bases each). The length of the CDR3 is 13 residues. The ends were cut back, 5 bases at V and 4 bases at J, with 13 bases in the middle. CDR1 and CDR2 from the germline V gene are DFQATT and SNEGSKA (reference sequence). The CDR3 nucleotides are TGCAGTGCTGACGCGAGGGGGGCAGATACGCAGTATTTT. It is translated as CSADARGADTQYF.

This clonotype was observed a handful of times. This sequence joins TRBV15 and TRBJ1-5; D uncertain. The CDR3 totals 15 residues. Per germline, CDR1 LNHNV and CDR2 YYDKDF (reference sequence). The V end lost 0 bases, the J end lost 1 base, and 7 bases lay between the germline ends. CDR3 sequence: CATSRDVTSNQPQHF. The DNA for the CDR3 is TGTGCCACCAGCAGAGATGTGACAAGCAATCAGCCCCAGCATTTT.

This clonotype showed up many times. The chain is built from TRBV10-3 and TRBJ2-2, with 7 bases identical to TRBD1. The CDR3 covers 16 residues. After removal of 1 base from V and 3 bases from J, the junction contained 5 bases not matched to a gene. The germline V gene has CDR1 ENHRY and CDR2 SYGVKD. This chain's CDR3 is CAISEWRTGYTGELFF. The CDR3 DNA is TGTGCCATCAGTGAGTGGCGGACAGGTTACACCGGGGAGCTGTTTTTT.

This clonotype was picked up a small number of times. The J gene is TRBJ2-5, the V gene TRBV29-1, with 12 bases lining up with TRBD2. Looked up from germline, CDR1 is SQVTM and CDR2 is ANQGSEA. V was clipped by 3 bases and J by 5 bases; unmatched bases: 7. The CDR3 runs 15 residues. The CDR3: CSVDGLAGGQETQYF. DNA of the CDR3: TGCAGCGTTGATGGCCTAGCGGGGGGGCAGGAGACCCAGTACTTC. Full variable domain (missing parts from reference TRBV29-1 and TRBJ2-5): SAVISQKPSRDICQRGTSLTIQCQVDSQVTMMFWYRQQPGQSLTLIATANQGSEATYESGFVIDKFPISRPNLTFSTLTVSNMSPEDSSIYLCSVDGLAGGQETQYFGPGTRLLVL.

As DNA, the CDR3 is TGTGCCAGCACCACAGGGTTCCATTCACCCCTCCACTTT. Its protein product is CASTTGFHSPLHF. The rearrangement joins TRBV3-1 to TRBJ1-6; TRBD1 might be the D (6 bases). Per germline, CDR1 LGHDT and CDR2 YNNKEL (reference sequence). V was cut by 7 bases and J by 8 bases, with 12 bases left in between. This CDR3 contains 13 residues.

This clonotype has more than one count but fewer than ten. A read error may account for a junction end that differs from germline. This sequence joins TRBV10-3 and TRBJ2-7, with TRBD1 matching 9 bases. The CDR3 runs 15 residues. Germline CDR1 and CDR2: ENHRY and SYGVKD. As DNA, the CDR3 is TGTGCCATCAGTGAGGTTGCCGGGACAGGGACGGAGTGGGGCTTC. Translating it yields CAISEVAGTGTEWGF.

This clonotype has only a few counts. CDR3 sequence reads: CASSRVAQGFSEQFF. CDR3 nucleotide sequence: TGTGCCAGCAGTAGAGTCGCACAGGGGTTCAGTGAGCAGTTCTTC. The chain links TRBV6-1 to TRBJ2-1, with 7 bases aligning to TRBD1. This CDR3 spans 15 amino acids. Per the germline V gene, CDR1 is MNHNS and CDR2 is SASEGT. With 5 bases clipped from V and 9 bases from J, the junction kept 13 bases outside the gene matches.

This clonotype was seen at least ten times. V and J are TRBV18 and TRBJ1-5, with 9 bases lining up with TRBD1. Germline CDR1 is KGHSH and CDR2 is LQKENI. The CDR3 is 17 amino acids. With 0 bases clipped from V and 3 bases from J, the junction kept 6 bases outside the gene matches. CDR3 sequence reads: CASSPPGQGDTNQPQHF. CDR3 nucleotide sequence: TGTGCCAGCTCACCACCGGGACAGGGAGATACCAATCAGCCCCAGCATTTT.

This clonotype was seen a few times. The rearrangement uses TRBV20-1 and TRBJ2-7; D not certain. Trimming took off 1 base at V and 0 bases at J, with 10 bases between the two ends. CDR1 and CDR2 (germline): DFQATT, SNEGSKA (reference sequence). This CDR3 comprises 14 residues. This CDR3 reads CSARGGSNSYEQYF. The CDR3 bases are TGCAGTGCTAGAGGGGGTAGTAACTCCTACGAGCAGTACTTC.